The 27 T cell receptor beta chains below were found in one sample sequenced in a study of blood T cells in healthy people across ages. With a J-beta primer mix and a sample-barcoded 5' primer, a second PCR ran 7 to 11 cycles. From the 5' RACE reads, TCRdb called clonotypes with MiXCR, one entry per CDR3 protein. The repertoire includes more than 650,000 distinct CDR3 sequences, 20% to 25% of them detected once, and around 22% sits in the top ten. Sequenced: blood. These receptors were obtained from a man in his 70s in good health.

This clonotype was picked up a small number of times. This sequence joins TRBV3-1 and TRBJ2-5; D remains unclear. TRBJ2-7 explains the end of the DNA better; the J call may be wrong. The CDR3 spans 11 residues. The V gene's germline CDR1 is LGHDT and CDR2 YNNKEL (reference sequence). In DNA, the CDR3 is TGTGCCAGCAGCTACCAGGCCGAGCAGTACTTC. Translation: CASSYQAEQYF.

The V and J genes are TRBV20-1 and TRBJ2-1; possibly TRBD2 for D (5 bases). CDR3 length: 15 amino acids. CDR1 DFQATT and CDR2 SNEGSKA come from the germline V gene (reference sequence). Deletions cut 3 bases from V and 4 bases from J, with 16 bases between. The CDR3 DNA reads TGCAGTGCTAGTCATCCCAAACCGGGGTACAATGAGCAGTTCTTC. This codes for CSASHPKPGYNEQFF.

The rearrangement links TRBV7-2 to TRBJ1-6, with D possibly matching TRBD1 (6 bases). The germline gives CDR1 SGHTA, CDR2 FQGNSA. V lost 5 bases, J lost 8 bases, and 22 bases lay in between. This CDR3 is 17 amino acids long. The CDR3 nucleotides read TGTGCCAGCAGCATCAGTTTCAGGGACACGCGGGATTCACCCCTCCACTTT. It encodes CASSISFRDTRDSPLHF.

CDR3 coding DNA: TGTGCCAGCAGCCCCCGGGTAGCGGGAGTATCTTTGAATGAGCAGTTCTTC. Translation gives CASSPRVAGVSLNEQFF. This chain links TRBV7-9 with TRBJ2-1; 9 positions match TRBD2. The V and J ends lost 5 bases and 7 bases, in that order; junction bases with no gene match: 15. This CDR3 has 17 residues. The germline V gene has CDR1 SEHNR and CDR2 FQNEAQ (reference sequence).

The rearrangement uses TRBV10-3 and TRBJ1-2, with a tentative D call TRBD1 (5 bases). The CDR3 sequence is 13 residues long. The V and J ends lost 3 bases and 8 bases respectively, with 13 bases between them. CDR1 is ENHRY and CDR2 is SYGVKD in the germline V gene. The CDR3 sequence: CAISDRGLTGYTF. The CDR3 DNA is TGTGCCATCAGTGATCGGGGACTAACGGGCTACACCTTC.

For the CDR3, the DNA is TGTGCCAGCAGCCAAGGACCAACGGTGGACACTGAAGCTTTCTTT. Translating gives CASSQGPTVDTEAFF. This chain connects TRBV3-1 to TRBJ1-1; D is undetermined. The CDR3 extends over 15 amino acids. V lost 1 base to trimming and J lost 3 bases, with 12 bases between them. Per the germline V gene, CDR1 is LGHDT and CDR2 is YNNKEL (reference sequence).

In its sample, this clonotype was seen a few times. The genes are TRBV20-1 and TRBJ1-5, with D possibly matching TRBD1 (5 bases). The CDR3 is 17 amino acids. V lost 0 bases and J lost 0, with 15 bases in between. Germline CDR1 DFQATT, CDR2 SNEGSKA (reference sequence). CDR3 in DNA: TGCAGTGCTAGAGATCTCAAGAGGGGCTTTAGCAATCAGCCCCAGCATTTT. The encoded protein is CSARDLKRGFSNQPQHF.

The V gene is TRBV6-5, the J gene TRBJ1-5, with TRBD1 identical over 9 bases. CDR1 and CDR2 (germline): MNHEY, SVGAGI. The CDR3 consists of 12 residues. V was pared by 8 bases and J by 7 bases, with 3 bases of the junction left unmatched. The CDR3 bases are TGTGCCAGCGGGGACAGGGACCAGCCCCAGCATTTT. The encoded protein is CASGDRDQPQHF.

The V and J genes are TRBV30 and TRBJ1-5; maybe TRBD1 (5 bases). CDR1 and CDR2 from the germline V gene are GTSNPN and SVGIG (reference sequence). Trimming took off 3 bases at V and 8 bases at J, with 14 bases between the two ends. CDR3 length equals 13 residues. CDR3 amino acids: CAWSDQGREPQHF. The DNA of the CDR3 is TGTGCCTGGAGCGATCAGGGTAGAGAGCCCCAGCATTTT.

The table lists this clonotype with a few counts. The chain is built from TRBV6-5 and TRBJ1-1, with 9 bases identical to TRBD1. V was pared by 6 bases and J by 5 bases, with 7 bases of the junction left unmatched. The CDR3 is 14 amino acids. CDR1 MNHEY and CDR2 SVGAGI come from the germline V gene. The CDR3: CASRLQGAKTEAFF. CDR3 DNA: TGTGCCAGCAGACTACAGGGGGCGAAGACTGAAGCTTTCTTT.

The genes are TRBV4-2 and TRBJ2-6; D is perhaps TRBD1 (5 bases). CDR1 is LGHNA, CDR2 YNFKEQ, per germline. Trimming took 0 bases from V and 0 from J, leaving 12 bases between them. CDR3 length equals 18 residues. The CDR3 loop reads CASSQEAGSFSGANVLTF. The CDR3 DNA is TGTGCCAGCAGCCAAGAGGCAGGGTCTTTCTCTGGGGCCAACGTCCTGACTTTC.

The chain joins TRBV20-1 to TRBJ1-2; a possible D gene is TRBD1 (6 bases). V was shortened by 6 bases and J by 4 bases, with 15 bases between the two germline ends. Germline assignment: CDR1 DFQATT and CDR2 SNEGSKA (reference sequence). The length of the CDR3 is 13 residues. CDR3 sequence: CSAAAGTLYGYTF. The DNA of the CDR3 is TGCAGTGCGGCCGCCGGGACACTCTATGGCTACACCTTC.

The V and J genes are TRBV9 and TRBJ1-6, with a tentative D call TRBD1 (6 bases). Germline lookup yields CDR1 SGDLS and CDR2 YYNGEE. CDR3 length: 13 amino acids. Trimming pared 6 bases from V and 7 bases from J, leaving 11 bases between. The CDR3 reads CASNIGGNSPLHF. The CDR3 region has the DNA TGTGCCAGCAATATAGGGGGGAATTCACCCCTCCACTTT.

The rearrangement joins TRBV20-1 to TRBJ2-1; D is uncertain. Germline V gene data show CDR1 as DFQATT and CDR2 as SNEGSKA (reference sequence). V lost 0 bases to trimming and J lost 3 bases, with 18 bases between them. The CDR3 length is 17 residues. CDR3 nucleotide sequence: TGCAGTGCTAGAGATCTGTCCCTAGTGAGAGACTACAATGAGCAGTTCTTC. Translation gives CSARDLSLVRDYNEQFF.

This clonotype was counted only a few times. In nucleotides, the CDR3 is TGCGCCAGCAGCTTCCGGGACGGTCCCTACGAGCAGTACTTC. As protein: CASSFRDGPYEQYF. The rearrangement joins TRBV5-1 to TRBJ2-7; the D gene could be TRBD1 or TRBD2 (5 bases each). The CDR3 covers 14 residues. Trimming left V 2 bases short and J 2 bases short, with 11 bases between. CDR1 and CDR2 from the germline V gene are SGHRS and YFSETQ.

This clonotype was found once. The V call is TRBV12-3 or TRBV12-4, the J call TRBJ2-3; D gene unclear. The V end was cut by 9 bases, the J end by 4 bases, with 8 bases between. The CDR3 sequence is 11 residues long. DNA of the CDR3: TGTGCCAGAAGTATCGCAGATACGCAGTATTTT. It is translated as CARSIADTQYF.

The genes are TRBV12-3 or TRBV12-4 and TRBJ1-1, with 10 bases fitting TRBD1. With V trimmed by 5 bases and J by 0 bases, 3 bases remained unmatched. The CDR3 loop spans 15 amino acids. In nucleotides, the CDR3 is TGTGCCAGCAGTCGGGACAGGGGATTGAACACTGAAGCTTTCTTT. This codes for CASSRDRGLNTEAFF.

In DNA, the CDR3 is TGCGCCAGCAGCTTGCAGCCCAGCTCCTACGAGCAGTACTTC. It codes for CASSLQPSSYEQYF. V and J are TRBV5-1 and TRBJ2-7; D call uncertain. Trimming removed 1 base at V and 0 bases at J, with 8 bases between. The CDR3 is 14 residues long. Germline V gene sequence: CDR1 SGHRS, CDR2 YFSETQ.

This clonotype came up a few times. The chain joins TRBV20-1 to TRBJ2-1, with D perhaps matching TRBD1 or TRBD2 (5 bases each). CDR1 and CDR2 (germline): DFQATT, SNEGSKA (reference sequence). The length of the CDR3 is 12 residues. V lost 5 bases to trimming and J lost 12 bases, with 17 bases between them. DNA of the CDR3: TGCAGTGCTCCCATGACGGTTGGGGGGCAGTTCTTC. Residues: CSAPMTVGGQFF.

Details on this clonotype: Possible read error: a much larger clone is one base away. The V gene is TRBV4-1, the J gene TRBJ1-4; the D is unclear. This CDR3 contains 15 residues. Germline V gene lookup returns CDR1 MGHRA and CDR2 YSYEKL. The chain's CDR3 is CASSQVHRNNEKPFF. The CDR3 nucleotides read TGCGCCAGCAGCCAAGTTCACAGAAATAATGAAAAACCGTTTTTT.

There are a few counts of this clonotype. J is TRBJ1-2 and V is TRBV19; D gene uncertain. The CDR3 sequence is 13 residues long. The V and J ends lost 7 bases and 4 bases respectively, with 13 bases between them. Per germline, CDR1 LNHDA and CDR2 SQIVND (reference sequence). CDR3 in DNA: TGTGCCAGTACTGCGCTTACTCCCTATGGCTACACCTTC. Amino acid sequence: CASTALTPYGYTF. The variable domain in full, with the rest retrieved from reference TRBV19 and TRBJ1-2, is DGGITQSPKYLFRKEGQNVTLSCEQNLNHDAMYWYRQDPGQGLRLIYYSQIVNDFQKGDIAEGYSVSREKKESFPLTVTSAQKNPTAFYLCASTALTPYGYTFGSGTRLTVV.

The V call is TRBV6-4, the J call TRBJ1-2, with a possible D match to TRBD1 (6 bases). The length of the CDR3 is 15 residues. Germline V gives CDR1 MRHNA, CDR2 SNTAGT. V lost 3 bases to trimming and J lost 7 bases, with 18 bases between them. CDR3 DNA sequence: TGTGCCAGCAGTGAGGACAGTCGGACGAGGGGTGGCTACACCTTC. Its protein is CASSEDSRTRGGYTF.

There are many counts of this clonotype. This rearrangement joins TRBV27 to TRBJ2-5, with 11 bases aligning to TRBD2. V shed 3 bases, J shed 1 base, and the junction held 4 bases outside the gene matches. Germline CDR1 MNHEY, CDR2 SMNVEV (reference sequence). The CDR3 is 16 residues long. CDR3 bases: TGTGCCAGCAGTTTTCAAGGGACTAGCGGCCAAGAGACCCAGTACTTC. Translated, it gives CASSFQGTSGQETQYF.

CDR3 bases: TGTGCCAGCAATCGCAGGGGGGCCTTGGGTGGCTACACCTTC. Translated: CASNRRGALGGYTF. The V and J genes are TRBV12-3 or TRBV12-4 and TRBJ1-2, with 7 nucleotides matching TRBD1. This CDR3 has 14 residues. Trimming cost V 7 bases and J 7 bases; bases outside gene matches: 12.

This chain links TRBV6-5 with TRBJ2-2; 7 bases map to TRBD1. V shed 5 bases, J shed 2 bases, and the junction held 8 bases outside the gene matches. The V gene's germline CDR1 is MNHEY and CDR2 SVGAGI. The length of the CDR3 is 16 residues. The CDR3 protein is CASSDRTGFNTGELFF. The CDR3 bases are TGTGCCAGCAGTGATCGGACAGGCTTCAACACCGGGGAGCTGTTTTTT.

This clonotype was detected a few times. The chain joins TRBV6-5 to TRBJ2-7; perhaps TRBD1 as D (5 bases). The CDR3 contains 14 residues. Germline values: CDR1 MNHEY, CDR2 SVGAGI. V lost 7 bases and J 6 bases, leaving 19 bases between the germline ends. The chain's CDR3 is CASTHRSQGAEQYF. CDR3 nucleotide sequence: TGTGCCAGCACCCACAGGTCCCAGGGCGCCGAGCAGTACTTC.

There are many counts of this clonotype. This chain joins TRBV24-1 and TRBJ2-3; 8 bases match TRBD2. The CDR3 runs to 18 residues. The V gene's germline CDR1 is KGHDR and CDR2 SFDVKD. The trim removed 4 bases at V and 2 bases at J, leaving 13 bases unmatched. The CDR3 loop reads CATSDPPGVAGTTDTQYF. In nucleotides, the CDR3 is TGTGCCACCAGTGACCCCCCTGGGGTAGCGGGGACCACAGATACGCAGTATTTT.